This TCR beta chain derives from a study of post-analysis software for immune sequencing data. Study-level points and caveats: A significant reduction in normalized Chao1 diversity was observed in multiple sclerosis patients versus controls. Five TRBV segments, including TRBV5-6, TRBV5-1 and TRBV20-1, were more frequent in patients than controls.

Included in the TCR beta cDNA libraries were unique molecular identifiers. TCRdb independently ran MiXCR on the PCR reads; one entry per CDR3 protein. Of 750,000 to 950,000 distinct CDR3 sequences listed, approximately 44% are singletons. Trimming removed 4 bases from V and 0 bases from J, with 18 bases in between. The CDR3 spans 17 residues. Germline-derived CDR1 and CDR2 are SGDLS and YYNGEE. As concerns this clonotype: The antigen is unknown.

The gene calls are TRBV9 and TRBJ2-3, with a weak D call TRBD1 (6 bases). Sequences were obtained from blood. This clonotype was sampled from a girl between 5 and 17 years old with multiple sclerosis. This CDR3 reads CASSSHTGLSSTDTQYF. In DNA form, the CDR3 reads TGTGCCAGCAGCTCCCATACAGGGCTTTCTAGCACAGATACGCAGTATTTT. The whole variable domain, remainder taken from reference TRBV9 and TRBJ2-3, is DSGVTQTPKHLITATGQRVTLRCSPRSGDLSVYWYQQSLDQGLQFLIQYYNGEERAKGNILERFSAQQFPDLHSELNLSSLELGDSALYFCASSSHTGLSSTDTQYFGPGTRLTVL.